This is a list of T cell receptor beta chains from one sample in a study of CD8+ T cells in alopecia areata. Assay used: immunoSEQ multiplex PCR; TCRdb lists only in-frame clones, some missing. The sample carries 150,000 to 200,000 clones, just under 65% recorded once. Source: CD4+ T cells sorted from blood, taken around week 49, from a patient treated with tofacitinib. These receptors all stem from a human donor with alopecia areata. Each CDR3 is given without its conserved first and last residue. Fields, in order: V gene, CDR3 protein.

v_gene: TRBV29-1; CDR3aa: SVEGFTDTQY
v_gene: TRBV9; CDR3aa: ASSVATANTEAF
v_gene: TRBV29-1; CDR3aa: SVARGCQSNQPQH
v_gene: TRBV29-1; CDR3aa: SVGVRGDTEAF
v_gene: TRBV4-3; CDR3aa: ASSQDRGAGGYT
v_gene: TRBV7-9; CDR3aa: ASSSQGYGEAF
v_gene: TRBV13; CDR3aa: ASSLQAINYGYT
v_gene: TRBV30; CDR3aa: AWNPPGATPQY
v_gene: TRBV5-6; CDR3aa: ASSLRQGVTDTQY
v_gene: TRBV11-3; CDR3aa: ASSLYAGLQETQY
v_gene: TRBV9; CDR3aa: ASSVPKTETSGANVLT
v_gene: TRBV5-6; CDR3aa: ASSSGLARETQY
v_gene: TRBV29-1; CDR3aa: SVAREIYGYT
v_gene: TRBV30; CDR3aa: AWSTMTGGRTDTQY
v_gene: TRBV2; CDR3aa: ASQVHQETQY
v_gene: TRBV1; CDR3aa: TSSQGTVIRGNTQY
v_gene: TRBV29-1; CDR3aa: SGSLGNTEAF
v_gene: TRBV9; CDR3aa: ASSVSPSGGTYQETQY
v_gene: TRBV5-6; CDR3aa: ASSLGQGVQETQY
v_gene: TRBV6-5; CDR3aa: ASSYRTGNYNEQF
v_gene: TRBV4-3; CDR3aa: ASGDREADTQY
v_gene: TRBV4-3; CDR3aa: ASSQDNAESTQY
v_gene: TRBV10-2; CDR3aa: ASSGDRGGRTGELF
v_gene: TRBV7-9; CDR3aa: ASSQDGRGTPLH
v_gene: TRBV15; CDR3aa: ATSYQGGNTEAF
v_gene: TRBV28; CDR3aa: ASSLELYNEQF
v_gene: TRBV5-6; CDR3aa: ASSLPIWGSGGYT
v_gene: TRBV10-3; CDR3aa: AISEDRDYGYT
v_gene: TRBV27; CDR3aa: ASSYIPGELF
v_gene: TRBV5-1; CDR3aa: ASSLEGGNQPQH
v_gene: TRBV5-1; CDR3aa: ASSLGTGNSPLH
v_gene: TRBV7-2; CDR3aa: ASSLDLSGGKQF
v_gene: TRBV7-7; CDR3aa: ASSAGVGRQETQY
v_gene: TRBV25-1; CDR3aa: ASRQGLNTEAF
v_gene: TRBV9; CDR3aa: ASSASMADTQY
v_gene: TRBV5-6; CDR3aa: ASTSEVKGSNYGYT
v_gene: TRBV7-9; CDR3aa: ASSLALQGQPQH
v_gene: TRBV5-6; CDR3aa: ASSQERTAFPYNEQF
v_gene: TRBV6-1; CDR3aa: ASSDTTPVRQY
v_gene: TRBV13; CDR3aa: ASSLTGLTYEQY
v_gene: TRBV9; CDR3aa: ASSVRQNNEQF
v_gene: TRBV29-1; CDR3aa: SVEKGNEQF
v_gene: TRBV29-1; CDR3aa: SVAFSGANVLT
v_gene: TRBV4-3; CDR3aa: ASSQSSYTYEQY
v_gene: TRBV6-5; CDR3aa: ASSRTPGEQY
v_gene: TRBV9; CDR3aa: ASSVGTLGAEAF
v_gene: TRBV30; CDR3aa: AWNWDRMADTQY
v_gene: TRBV5-1; CDR3aa: ASSGDTRELF
v_gene: TRBV29-1; CDR3aa: SNRAGGPTDTQY
v_gene: TRBV30; CDR3aa: AWRQGDTEAF
v_gene: TRBV5-1; CDR3aa: ASSGTGDTYEQY
v_gene: TRBV2; CDR3aa: ASSEGRGTGAFQPQH
v_gene: TRBV2; CDR3aa: ASSRGGDEQY
v_gene: TRBV20-1; CDR3aa: SVQDYNEQF
v_gene: TRBV29-1; CDR3aa: SVAQVGETQY
v_gene: TRBV7-2; CDR3aa: ASSSPVLTDTQY
v_gene: TRBV5-1; CDR3aa: ASSGKQGITEAF
v_gene: TRBV11-2; CDR3aa: ASSPRGDSNYGYT
v_gene: TRBV29-1; CDR3aa: SVLGDTQY
v_gene: TRBV10-3; CDR3aa: AISHKTDSSLGGGQF